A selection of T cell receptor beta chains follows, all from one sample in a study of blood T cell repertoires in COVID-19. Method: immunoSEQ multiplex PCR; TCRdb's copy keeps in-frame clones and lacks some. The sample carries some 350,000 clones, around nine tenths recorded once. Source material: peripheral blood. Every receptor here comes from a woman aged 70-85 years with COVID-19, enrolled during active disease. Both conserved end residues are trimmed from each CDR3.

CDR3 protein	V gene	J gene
ASSLAQGHGEKLF	TRBV7-2	TRBJ1-4
ASRGVNTEAF	TRBV10-3	TRBJ1-1
ASTVGPVRDTQY	TRBV7-4	TRBJ2-3
ASIGRGNTEAF	TRBV2	TRBJ1-1
ASSAPGLAGREQY	TRBV5-1	TRBJ2-7
ASSERLAGAVNEQY	TRBV2	TRBJ2-7
ASGLFQGPGPGELF	TRBV12-5	TRBJ2-2
ASSLVQGRNTEAF	TRBV5-6	TRBJ1-1
ASSRDPGNNQPQH	TRBV27	TRBJ1-5
ASSPQRRTGGKETQY	TRBV27	TRBJ2-5
ASSLYWGGETGELF	TRBV28	TRBJ2-2
ASSTIAGYT	TRBV6-2/TRBV6-3	TRBJ1-2
ASRRDRPSFNEQF	TRBV2	TRBJ2-1
ASSSRTGGTDTQY	TRBV7-2	TRBJ2-3
ASSEAAGKETQY	TRBV2	TRBJ2-5
ASTVTDRSYEQY	TRBV28	TRBJ2-7
ASSFPSPGDEQY	TRBV5-1	TRBJ2-7
NFPRGVRLAAGEQY	TRBV29-1	TRBJ2-7
ASSFRRLNSPLH	TRBV27	TRBJ1-6
ASSSLSGGAQETQY	TRBV11-2	TRBJ2-5
ASSESRGGWEVDTEAF	TRBV10-2	TRBJ1-1
ASSTQPGQGLYGYT	TRBV19	TRBJ1-2
ASSQTSGGAIEQY	TRBV7-9	TRBJ2-7
ASSLTRDRGTTNEKLF	TRBV7-2	TRBJ1-4
ASSFGRVAGARGNEQF	TRBV27	TRBJ2-1
ATSSNIASGNTIY	TRBV2	TRBJ1-3
ASSNQGSGTEAF	TRBV5-1	TRBJ1-1
ASSPGQVLTDTQY	TRBV9	TRBJ2-3
ASSEARGAEAF	TRBV6-1	TRBJ1-1
ASSYRGGEEKLF	TRBV3-1/TRBV3-2	TRBJ1-4
ASSKEPRQGNQPQH	TRBV21-1	TRBJ1-5
AWAGGTSEETQY	TRBV30	TRBJ2-5
ASSKDGGDSNQPQH	TRBV21-1	TRBJ1-5
ASSSPTGNRAAF	TRBV9	TRBJ1-1
ASSSGQGNYGYT	TRBV5-1	TRBJ1-2
ASSPQAPVSGNTIY	TRBV18	TRBJ1-3
ASSINPESGGYQPQH	TRBV19	TRBJ1-5
ASSQAIRGLDYGYT	TRBV4-1	TRBJ1-2
ASTLGGDNQPQH	TRBV19	TRBJ1-5
ATSDLQGTGNEQF	TRBV24-1	TRBJ2-1
ASSVASAAYNEQF	TRBV9	TRBJ2-1
AISPQGENTGELF	TRBV10-3	TRBJ2-2
ASSFRTAITEAF	TRBV11-2	TRBJ1-1
ASSRTEAGYEQY	TRBV27	TRBJ2-7
ASSVAALREQY	TRBV5-1	TRBJ2-7
ASSLVGGLGAF	TRBV7-8	TRBJ1-1
ASGGSYGYT	TRBV7-2	TRBJ1-2
ASSNSTGSYGYT	TRBV7-9	TRBJ1-2
SARELETQY	TRBV20-1	TRBJ2-5
ASSLGGFYEQY	TRBV7-2	TRBJ2-7